These 32 T cell receptor beta chains were sequenced from one sample in a study of chemoradiotherapy in HPV16-positive cancers. Clones were read by immunoSEQ multiplex PCR, and TCRdb kept only the in-frame ones, dropping some. The data contain about 5,800 clones, 60% to 85% of them seen just once; the ten biggest clones take up about 38%. This sample was taken from a patient who underwent chemoradiotherapy. All receptors derive from a human donor with HPV-associated anogenital cancer.

This clone was observed a few times. The rearrangement links TRBV5-1 to TRBJ2-2; tentative D call: TRBD2 (5 bases). Germline CDR1 SGHRS, CDR2 YFSETQ. The V end lost 1 base, the J end lost 5 bases, and 9 bases lay between the germline ends. The CDR3 has 14 residues. In nucleotides, the CDR3 is TGCGCCAGCAGCTTGTACGGGGTTACCGGGGAGCTGTTTTTT. Translating gives CASSLYGVTGELFF.

For the CDR3, the DNA is TGTGCCAGCAGTACCCGGAAGGCGGGGGAGCATACGCAGTATTTT. Translated, it gives CASSTRKAGEHTQYF. V is TRBV6-6 and J is TRBJ2-3, with 7 bases aligning to TRBD2. CDR3 length: 15 amino acids. The trim removed 5 bases at V and 7 bases at J, leaving 12 bases unmatched. Germline V gene data show CDR1 as MNHNY and CDR2 as SVGAGI (reference sequence).

V and J are TRBV5-8 and TRBJ2-1, with 9 bases fitting TRBD2. Looked up from germline, CDR1 is SGHTS and CDR2 is YDEGEE. The CDR3 is made up of 17 amino acids. The V gene end was trimmed by 0 bases and the J gene end by 7 bases; junction bases not matched to a gene: 11. CDR3 nucleotide sequence: TGTGCCAGCAGCTTGGCGCGGGGGGGCCGGTCCCGAAATGAGCAGTTCTTC. This translates into CASSLARGGRSRNEQFF.

This clone has more than one count but fewer than ten. The DNA of the CDR3 is TGTGCCAGCGGACCCCCCAGAGGGGTTAATTCACCCCTCCACTTT. Translated: CASGPPRGVNSPLHF. V and J are TRBV2 and TRBJ1-6, with D possibly TRBD1 on 5 matching bases. This CDR3 region has 15 residues. The germline V gene has CDR1 SNHLY and CDR2 FYNNEI. The ends were cut back, 8 bases at V and 6 bases at J, with 17 bases in the middle. The full variable domain, rest sourced from reference TRBV2 and TRBJ1-6, is EPEVTQTPSHQVTQMGQEVILRCVPISNHLYFYWYRQILGQKVEFLVSFYNNEISEKSEIFDDQFSVERPDGSNFTLKIRSTKLEDSAMYFCASGPPRGVNSPLHFGNGTRLTVT.

The chain links TRBV25-1 to TRBJ2-7, with 7 bases that match TRBD2. CDR1 MGHDK and CDR2 SYGVNS come from the germline V gene. The CDR3 is 13 residues long. V lost 6 bases to trimming and J lost 0 bases; unmatched junction nucleotides: 2. CDR3 protein: CASRRTSSYEQYF. CDR3 nucleotides: TGTGCCAGCAGGAGGACTAGCTCCTACGAGCAGTACTTC.

In its sample, this clone was seen a few times. The V and J genes are TRBV5-1 and TRBJ1-1; D gene ambiguous. With 0 bases removed from V and 2 bases from J, the gap between germline ends came to 5 bases. In germline, CDR1 is SGHRS, CDR2 YFSETQ. The CDR3 is 13 residues long. CDR3 loop: CASSLDRNTEAFF. CDR3 sequence (DNA): TGCGCCAGCAGCTTGGACAGAAACACTGAAGCTTTCTTT.

The CDR3 DNA sequence: TGTGCCTGGAGTACCATCCTGAGCTGGGTCGGGGGGGAGCAGTACTTC. Its protein is CAWSTILSWVGGEQYF. The V call is TRBV30, the J call TRBJ2-7, with 7 bases aligning to TRBD2. This CDR3 is 16 amino acids long. The V and J ends lost 2 bases and 7 bases, in that order; junction bases with no gene match: 17. In germline, CDR1 is GTSNPN, CDR2 SVGIG (reference sequence).

The chain uses TRBV7-3 and TRBJ2-6; weak D call: TRBD2 (5 bases). The CDR3 is 15 amino acids. Trimming took 5 bases from V and 1 from J, leaving 9 bases between them. Looked up from germline, CDR1 is SGHTA and CDR2 is FQGTGA. This CDR3 reads CASSASGSGANVLTF. The CDR3 DNA reads TGTGCCAGCAGCGCCTCGGGGTCTGGGGCCAACGTCCTGACTTTC.

The chain uses TRBV18 and TRBJ1-1, with unresolved D. Trimming left V 0 bases short and J 7 bases short, with 12 bases between. This CDR3 comprises 14 residues. Germline CDR1 is KGHSH and CDR2 is LQKENI. The CDR3 region has the DNA TGTGCCAGCTCACCACCGAAGAGGGCCAGTGAAGCTTTCTTT. It is translated as CASSPPKRASEAFF.

V and J are TRBV27 and TRBJ1-1; D is perhaps TRBD1 (5 bases). The germline CDR1 and CDR2 sequences are MNHEY and SMNVEV (reference sequence). V was trimmed by 6 bases and J by 0 bases, leaving 8 bases between them. This CDR3 spans 13 amino acids. The DNA for the CDR3 is TGTGCCAGCAGCATAGGGGTGAACACTGAAGCTTTCTTT. This gives the protein CASSIGVNTEAFF.

The chain joins TRBV7-9 to TRBJ1-3, with 9 positions matching TRBD1. V shed 4 bases and J 0 bases; nucleotides not matched to a gene: 10. This CDR3 is 18 amino acids long. Germline V gene data show CDR1 as SEHNR and CDR2 as FQNEAQ (reference sequence). The CDR3 reads CASSYRDRAKDSGNTIYF. The CDR3 bases are TGTGCCAGCAGCTACCGGGACAGGGCTAAAGACTCTGGAAACACCATATATTTT.

The chain joins TRBV7-6 to TRBJ2-5, with 13 bases fitting TRBD2. The CDR3 is 16 amino acids. The germline CDR1 and CDR2 sequences are SGHVS and FNYEAQ. Losses at the gene ends were 5 bases for V and 4 bases for J; bases not matched to a gene: 7. CDR3 sequence: CASSTKTSGRVETQYF. CDR3 nucleotides: TGTGCCAGCAGCACAAAAACTAGCGGGAGGGTAGAGACCCAGTACTTC.

The chain combines TRBV9 with TRBJ1-3, with no clear D. The germline V gene encodes CDR1 SGDLS and CDR2 YYNGEE. Trimming pared 0 bases from V and 3 bases from J, leaving 16 bases between. CDR3 length: 17 amino acids. This CDR3 reads CASSVGRSEVFGNTIYF. Written as DNA, the CDR3 is TGTGCCAGCAGCGTAGGTAGGAGTGAGGTATTTGGAAACACCATATATTTT. Full variable domain (missing parts from reference TRBV9 and TRBJ1-3): DSGVTQTPKHLITATGQRVTLRCSPRSGDLSVYWYQQSLDQGLQFLIQYYNGEERAKGNILERFSAQQFPDLHSELNLSSLELGDSALYFCASSVGRSEVFGNTIYFGEGSWLTVV.

The chain carries TRBV6-5 and TRBJ1-6; TRBD1 might be the D (5 bases). The CDR3 is 13 amino acids. The V end lost 5 bases, the J end lost 8 bases, and 10 bases lay between the germline ends. The germline CDR1 and CDR2 sequences are MNHEY and SVGAGI. The CDR3 region has the DNA TGTGCCAGCAGTCAGGGATGGGATTCACCCCTCCACTTT. This gives the protein CASSQGWDSPLHF.

The chain carries TRBV4-1 and TRBJ1-2, with 8 bases that match TRBD1. Unmatched junction bases numbered 15, after V lost 3 bases and J lost 12 bases. The V gene's germline CDR1 is MGHRA and CDR2 YSYEKL. CDR3 length equals 15 residues. The CDR3 region has the DNA TGCGCCAGCAGCCAGGGTCCCGGGACAGGATACGGCCACACCTTC. Encoded protein: CASSQGPGTGYGHTF.

This clone was seen just once. J is TRBJ2-5 and V is TRBV6-6; D call uncertain. Trimming stripped 6 bases from V and 5 bases from J, with 13 bases between. CDR3 size: 13 residues. Germline lookup yields CDR1 MNHNY and CDR2 SVGAGI (reference sequence). CDR3 DNA: TGTGCCAGCAGCCCAATGATAGAGGAGACCCAGTACTTC. The encoded protein is CASSPMIEETQYF.

The sample holds a few counts of this clone. The chain carries TRBV5-4 and TRBJ2-5; the D is unclear. From germline, CDR1 is SGHNT and CDR2 YYREEE (reference sequence). The CDR3 is 13 amino acids. The V end lost 0 bases, the J end lost 1 base, and 4 bases lay between the germline ends. CDR3 sequence (DNA): TGTGCCAGCAGCTTGGTCTCCCAAGAGACCCAGTACTTC. Translated: CASSLVSQETQYF. Full variable domain (outside the CDR3, taken from reference TRBV5-4 and TRBJ2-5): ETGVTQSPTHLIKTRGQQVTLRCSSQSGHNTVSWYQQALGQGPQFIFQYYREEENGRGNFPPRFSGLQFPNYSSELNVNALELDDSALYLCASSLVSQETQYFGPGTRLLVL.

The chain links TRBV29-1 to TRBJ1-4; D might be TRBD1 (5 bases). V lost 4 bases, J lost 7 bases, and 13 bases lay in between. Germline CDR1 SQVTM, CDR2 ANQGSEA. This CDR3 is 13 amino acids long. CDR3 DNA sequence: TGCAGCGTTGCCACAGGAAAGGGTGAAAAACTGTTTTTT. Its protein is CSVATGKGEKLFF.

The CDR3 region is CASSQDRGHNYGYTF. In nucleotides, the CDR3 is TGCGCCAGCAGCCAAGATCGGGGACACAACTATGGCTACACCTTC. This rearrangement joins TRBV4-3 to TRBJ1-2; D is perhaps TRBD1 (6 bases). Trimming removed 0 bases from V and 2 bases from J, with 10 bases in between. This CDR3 spans 15 amino acids. Germline-derived CDR1 and CDR2 are LGHNA and YSLEER.

The chain has TRBV18 and TRBJ2-2, with D maybe TRBD1 (5 bases). The CDR3 runs to 13 residues. Germline V gene data show CDR1 as KGHSH and CDR2 as LQKENI. The V and J ends lost 1 base and 7 bases respectively, with 7 bases between them. Written as DNA, the CDR3 is TGTGCCAGCTCACCACTGACAGTCGGGGAGCTGTTTTTT. Translated: CASSPLTVGELFF.

The rearrangement joins TRBV18 to TRBJ2-5, with D uncertain. The CDR3 consists of 13 residues. Looked up from germline, CDR1 is KGHSH and CDR2 is LQKENI. The germline V and J ends were trimmed by 5 bases and 5 bases, with 12 bases remaining between them. The DNA for the CDR3 is TGTGCCAGCTCATCTTCAAGTTACGAGACCCAGTACTTC. This sequence encodes CASSSSSYETQYF.

Remarks on this clone: This CDR3 is also generated by other DNA sequences in the sample. The chain links TRBV7-9 to TRBJ2-7; 9 bases match TRBD1. This CDR3 spans 14 amino acids. The J segment lost 7 bases and the V segment lost 4 bases, leaving 8 bases of the junction unmatched. Germline CDR1 SEHNR, CDR2 FQNEAQ (reference sequence). The CDR3 protein is CASSSPGQGSEQYF. CDR3 bases: TGTGCCAGCAGCTCACCGGGACAGGGATCTGAGCAGTACTTC.

The chain uses TRBV6-5 and TRBJ1-1; a weak D match, TRBD1 (5 bases). CDR3 size: 13 residues. V was cut by 5 bases and J by 1 base, with 8 bases left in between. Germline V gene lookup returns CDR1 MNHEY and CDR2 SVGAGI. The CDR3 protein is CASSRGANTEAFF. The CDR3 nucleotides read TGTGCCAGCAGTAGGGGTGCGAACACTGAAGCTTTCTTT.

This rearrangement joins TRBV11-3 to TRBJ1-1; TRBD1 is a possible D gene (5 bases). V lost 0 bases and J 11 bases, leaving 16 bases between the germline ends. The CDR3 runs 14 residues. Germline V gene data show CDR1 as SGHNT and CDR2 as YENEEA. The chain's CDR3 is CASSLDNSGGTAFF. The DNA for the CDR3 is TGTGCCAGCAGCTTAGATAATTCGGGCGGGACGGCTTTCTTT.

The chain combines TRBV7-2 with TRBJ2-7, with unresolved D. Trimming stripped 1 base from V and 6 bases from J, with 13 bases between. The CDR3 contains 14 residues. The germline V gene encodes CDR1 SGHTA and CDR2 FQGNSA. Here the CDR3 reads CASSLGGDAVEQYF. In DNA, the CDR3 is TGTGCCAGCAGCTTAGGAGGAGACGCGGTCGAGCAGTACTTC.

The CDR3 region is CASSLIPISGNTDTQYF. The DNA of the CDR3 is TGCGCCAGCAGCTTGATTCCGATTAGCGGGAACACAGATACGCAGTATTTT. The chain links TRBV5-1 to TRBJ2-3; 8 nucleotides align to TRBD2. V lost 1 base, J lost 2 bases, and 9 bases stayed unmatched. Germline-derived CDR1 and CDR2 are SGHRS and YFSETQ. The CDR3 sequence is 17 residues long.

This sequence joins TRBV2 and TRBJ1-2, with unresolved D. The V end was cut by 4 bases, the J end by 2 bases, with 8 bases between. CDR1 and CDR2 from the germline V gene are SNHLY and FYNNEI. This CDR3 has 13 amino acids. CDR3 DNA: TGTGCCAGCAGTGTCCGGCTCAACTATGGCTACACCTTC. Protein: CASSVRLNYGYTF.

This chain uses TRBV9 with TRBJ1-2; TRBD1 matches at 10 bases. Trimming removed 0 bases from V and 14 bases from J; junction bases left unmatched: 10. The CDR3 is 14 amino acids. CDR1 and CDR2 from the germline V gene are SGDLS and YYNGEE. Here the CDR3 DNA reads TGTGCCAGCAGCGTAGAGGGACAGGGGAGACCATTGACCTTC. It codes for CASSVEGQGRPLTF.

The V and J genes are TRBV5-1 and TRBJ2-3; TRBD1 aligns across 11 bases. This CDR3 is built from 18 residues. V trimming: 1 base; J trimming: 3 bases; junction bases outside the gene matches: 10. Per the germline V gene, CDR1 is SGHRS and CDR2 is YFSETQ. The CDR3: CASSLLSSGTGGTDTQYF. CDR3 DNA sequence: TGCGCCAGCAGCTTGCTGTCTTCCGGGACAGGGGGTACAGATACGCAGTATTTT.

This chain joins TRBV7-8 and TRBJ1-2; weak D call: TRBD1 (6 bases). V was cut by 3 bases and J by 5 bases, with 19 bases left in between. Germline CDR1 is SGHVS and CDR2 is FQNEAQ. The CDR3 sequence is 16 residues long. CDR3 DNA sequence: TGTGCCAGCAGCTTCCTTCGGAGAAGGGGGGGATATGGCTACACCTTC. Protein product: CASSFLRRRGGYGYTF.

This sequence joins TRBV7-2 and TRBJ2-7; the D is unclear. V lost 5 bases and J 3 bases, leaving 17 bases between the germline ends. This CDR3 is 15 amino acids long. The germline V gene has CDR1 SGHTA and CDR2 FQGNSA. The CDR3 DNA sequence: TGTGCCAGCAGCCCTGAAATCGGGCAGCTCTACGAGCAGTACTTC. Translation gives CASSPEIGQLYEQYF.

This chain links TRBV6-5 with TRBJ1-6, with D uncertain. Germline-derived CDR1 and CDR2 are MNHEY and SVGAGI. The CDR3 has 15 residues. With 0 bases removed from V and 10 bases from J, the gap between germline ends came to 13 bases. The CDR3 here is CASSYSRTARSPLHF. In DNA form, the CDR3 reads TGTGCCAGCAGTTACTCGAGGACGGCCAGATCACCCCTCCACTTT.